This is a list of T cell receptor beta chains from one sample in a study of blood T cell repertoires in COVID-19. The protocol was immunoSEQ multiplex PCR, while the TCRdb copy is restricted to in-frame clones and leaves out a portion. The table lists 250,000 to 350,000 clones, roughly nine tenths of them singletons. Material: peripheral blood. These receptors all stem from a woman in her 40s who had recovered from COVID-19. Both conserved end residues are part of each CDR3. The order of the fields is V gene, D gene, clone size, J gene, CDR3 DNA, CDR3 protein. The D gene is left open where the match is weak. Clone size is given for some rows only: seen once, a few or many times, or a class if the clone is expanded.

>TRBV5-4|.|.|TRBJ2-3
TGTGCCAGCAGCTCCCTAGCAGATACGCAGTATTTT
CASSSLADTQYF
>TRBV3-1/TRBV3-2|.|.|TRBJ2-1
TGTGCCAGCAGCCGCATTGGGAGCGAGGAGCAGTTCTTC
CASSRIGSEEQFF
>TRBV5-1|TRBD1|once|TRBJ2-7
TGCGCCAGCAGCCCGGACAGGGGCTACGAGCAGTACTTC
CASSPDRGYEQYF
>TRBV7-9|TRBD2|once|TRBJ2-7
TGTGCCAGCAGCTATTGGGATCCCCGACTAGCGGGAGTACGGTACGAGCAGTACTTC
CASSYWDPRLAGVRYEQYF
>TRBV11-2|.|.|TRBJ2-5
TGTGCCAGCAGCCCCTCGTGGGCACAGGGCGGTCTCCACTACTTC
CASSPSWAQGGLHYF
>TRBV3-1/TRBV3-2|.|.|TRBJ1-5
TGTGCCAGCAGCCAGGGGGACACGCCCCAGCATTTT
CASSQGDTPQHF
>TRBV7-9|.|.|TRBJ2-7
TGTGCCAGCAGCTTAGCTAGCGGCTCCTACGAGCAGTACTTC
CASSLASGSYEQYF
>TRBV6-6|TRBD2|.|TRBJ2-7
TGTGCCAGCAGCTCACTAGCGGGAGCGGGGGACGAGCAGTACTTC
CASSSLAGAGDEQYF
>TRBV7-3|TRBD1|.|TRBJ2-5
TGTGCCAGCAGCCTGAACAGGGGGAAGGGCGAGACCCAGTACTTC
CASSLNRGKGETQYF
>TRBV3-1/TRBV3-2|.|.|TRBJ2-7
TGTGCCAGCAGCCACGGGGTAAATACCTACGAGCAGTACTTC
CASSHGVNTYEQYF
>TRBV5-1|TRBD2|.|TRBJ2-5
TGCGCCAGCAGCCCCGACGGGGGGGATCAAGAGACCCAGTACTTC
CASSPDGGDQETQYF
>TRBV6-5|.|.|TRBJ2-3
TGTGCCAGCAGTTACGTCGGGGGCACAGATACGCAGTATTTT
CASSYVGGTDTQYF
>TRBV6-1|TRBD2|few|TRBJ2-3
TGTGCCAGCAGTGGTAGCGGGAGGGCCGGTATCACAGATACGCAGTATTTT
CASSGSGRAGITDTQYF
>TRBV7-9|.|.|TRBJ2-1
TGTGCCAGCAGCTTAGCTAGCGGTGCGGAGCAGTTCTTC
CASSLASGAEQFF
>TRBV11-3|.|.|TRBJ2-2
TGTGCCAGCAGCACTCCGGGCGGGGAGGAGCTGTTTTTT
CASSTPGGEELFF
>TRBV25-1|TRBD1|once|TRBJ2-5
TGTGCCAGCAGTGAACCCCCCGGGACAGGGGTCGACGAGACCCAGTACTTC
CASSEPPGTGVDETQYF
>TRBV9|.|.|TRBJ2-3
TGTGCCAGCAGCCCTTCAACCCGGGTAGATACGCAGTATTTT
CASSPSTRVDTQYF
>TRBV5-6|TRBD1|.|TRBJ1-4
TGTGCCAGCAGCTTGGAAAGGACAGGCGGCGCTAGAAATGAAAAACTGTTTTTT
CASSLERTGGARNEKLFF
>TRBV2|.|.|TRBJ2-2
TGTGCCAGTTCAGCGGCCACGAACACCGGGGAGCTGTTTTTT
CASSAATNTGELFF
>TRBV6-5|.|.|TRBJ1-5
TGTGCCATCACTGCGGGGACCGATTATCAGCCCCAGCATTTT
CAITAGTDYQPQHF
>TRBV7-8|TRBD2|.|TRBJ2-3
TGTGCCAGCAGCTTAGCGGGGACTAGCGGTACAGATACGCAGTATTTT
CASSLAGTSGTDTQYF
>TRBV6-5|TRBD2|.|TRBJ2-2
TGTGCCAGCAGTTATCAGACTAGCGCGGCCACCGGGGAGCTGTTTTTT
CASSYQTSAATGELFF
>TRBV11-2|TRBD1|.|TRBJ2-7
TGTGCCAGCAGCTCCCAGGTCCTGGACAGGGGGCTCTCCTACGAGCAGTACTTC
CASSSQVLDRGLSYEQYF
>TRBV6-4|TRBD2|once|TRBJ2-1
TGTGCCAGCAGTGACCAACCCCAACTAGCGGGGACTTACAATGAGCAGTTCTTC
CASSDQPQLAGTYNEQFF
>TRBV2|TRBD2|once|TRBJ2-5
TGTGCCAGCAGTGAAGGGTCTAGCGGGGTCGAGACCCAGTACTTC
CASSEGSSGVETQYF
>TRBV5-5|TRBD2|few|TRBJ2-7
TGTGCCAGCAGCAATCCGACTAGCGGGACGTCCTACGAGCAGTACTTC
CASSNPTSGTSYEQYF
>TRBV6-1|.|.|TRBJ2-3
TGTGCCAGCAGTGAGCAGCCAGGGCCAGATACGCAGTATTTT
CASSEQPGPDTQYF
>TRBV6-6|.|.|TRBJ2-1
TGTGCCAGCAGTTCTGGCGGAATCTACAATGAGCAGTTCTTC
CASSSGGIYNEQFF
>TRBV4-2|.|.|TRBJ1-5
TGTGCCAGCAGCCAAGCCCGGGGTCAGCCCCAGCATTTT
CASSQARGQPQHF
>TRBV11-2|TRBD1|.|TRBJ1-1
TGTGCCAGCAGCAACAGGGGGCGTTGGACTGAAGCTTTCTTT
CASSNRGRWTEAFF
>TRBV6-1|.|.|TRBJ2-7
TGTGCCAGCAGTGAAGCTATGCAGAACGAGCAGTACTTC
CASSEAMQNEQYF
>TRBV10-3|.|.|TRBJ2-1
TGTGCCATCAGTGTCGGGGCAGGGGTTGGTGAGCAGTTCTTC
CAISVGAGVGEQFF
>TRBV30|TRBD2|once|TRBJ2-1
TGTGCCTGGAGTAGGACTAGCGGATACAATGAGCAGTTCTTC
CAWSRTSGYNEQFF
>TRBV11-1|TRBD1|once|TRBJ1-4
TGTGCCAGCAGCCGAGCGCCGGGACAGGAAAATGAAAAACTGTTTTTT
CASSRAPGQENEKLFF
>TRBV19|TRBD2|.|TRBJ2-7
TGTGCCAGTTCCTTCGGGCTAGCGGTTACCTACGAGCAGTACTTC
CASSFGLAVTYEQYF
>TRBV24-1|.|.|TRBJ1-6
TGTGCCACCAGTGATTCCGTTTATAATTCACCCCTCCACTTT
CATSDSVYNSPLHF
>TRBV7-2|.|once|TRBJ1-1
TGTGCCAGCAGCTTAGGTAAGAACACTGAAGCTTTCTTT
CASSLGKNTEAFF
>TRBV5-8|TRBD2|.|TRBJ2-7
TGTGCCAGCAGCCCAGGATATAGCGGGAGCACCCCCTACGAGCAGTACTTC
CASSPGYSGSTPYEQYF
>TRBV18|TRBD1|.|TRBJ2-4
TGTGCCAGCTCCATCTCCCAGGGGGTAAACATTCAGTACTTC
CASSISQGVNIQYF
>TRBV21-1|.|.|TRBJ2-3
TGTGCCAGCAGCAAAGGAAGGAGCAGGGGGCCGACAGATACGCAGTATTTT
CASSKGRSRGPTDTQYF
>TRBV19|.|.|TRBJ2-1
TGTGCCAGTAGTCGAGGGGGAGGGTCCCACAATGAGCAGTTCTTC
CASSRGGGSHNEQFF
>TRBV15|TRBD1|.|TRBJ1-2
TGTGCCACCAGCAGCTACAGGGGCGACTATGGCTACACCTTC
CATSSYRGDYGYTF
>TRBV4-1|TRBD1|.|TRBJ1-6
TGCGCCAGCAGCCAAAAGGACAGGGGGGGAGGTTCACCCCTCCACTTT
CASSQKDRGGGSPLHF
>TRBV15|.|few|TRBJ2-5
TGTGCCACCAGCAGAGGAGGTAGCTTGCTAATAGAGACCCAGTACTTC
CATSRGGSLLIETQYF
>TRBV7-9|TRBD1|.|TRBJ2-1
TGTGCCAGCAGCAGCCGGGACAGGGGGTGGAATGAGCAGTTCTTC
CASSSRDRGWNEQFF
>TRBV12-3/TRBV12-4|TRBD1|.|TRBJ2-7
TGTGCCAGCACAGGGGGACCCTACGAGCAGTACTTC
CASTGGPYEQYF